Listed below are T cell receptor beta chains from one sample, sequenced in a study of blood T cell repertoires in COVID-19. Profiling relied on immunoSEQ multiplex PCR, and the TCRdb table lists in-frame clones only, not all of them. Found here are about 97,000 clones, roughly 90% of them singletons; the top ten hold approximately 1.9%. Material for sequencing was peripheral blood. Receptor source: a woman between 45 and 65 years old with COVID-19, enrolled during active disease. The CDR3 runs from the conserved cysteine through the conserved F or W. D genes are given only for firm matches. A row's size may be missing; if present it is once, few, many or a size class.

D: -
V: TRBV11-1
size: -
J: TRBJ1-1
CDR3: CASSRWDMQSTEAFF
DNA: TGTGCCAGCAGCCGTTGGGACATGCAAAGCACTGAAGCTTTCTTT

D: TRBD1
V: TRBV2
size: -
J: TRBJ2-7
CDR3: CASRRDSQYREQYF
DNA: TGTGCCAGCCGCCGGGACAGTCAGTATAGGGAGCAGTACTTC

D: -
V: TRBV30
size: once
J: TRBJ1-1
CDR3: CAWSVGDILNTEAFF
DNA: TGTGCCTGGAGTGTAGGGGACATATTGAACACTGAAGCTTTCTTT

D: TRBD1
V: TRBV24-1
size: -
J: TRBJ1-5
CDR3: CATSDGTGGNQPQHF
DNA: TGTGCCACCAGTGATGGGACAGGGGGCAATCAGCCCCAGCATTTT

D: -
V: TRBV13
size: -
J: TRBJ1-2
CDR3: CASSLGLRLAGGYTF
DNA: TGTGCCAGCAGCTTAGGCCTCAGACTGGCGGGTGGCTACACCTTC

D: -
V: TRBV16
size: -
J: TRBJ1-1
CDR3: CASSLHGGGDTEAFF
DNA: TGTGCCAGCAGCCTCCACGGAGGGGGGGACACTGAAGCTTTCTTT

D: -
V: TRBV10-2
size: -
J: TRBJ2-1
CDR3: CASSEGATKEQFF
DNA: TGCGCCAGCAGTGAGGGAGCCACTAAGGAGCAGTTCTTC

D: -
V: TRBV9
size: -
J: TRBJ1-2
CDR3: CASSVGPGLNYGYTF
DNA: TGTGCCAGCAGCGTAGGCCCGGGACTTAACTATGGCTACACCTTC

D: -
V: TRBV28
size: -
J: TRBJ1-1
CDR3: CASSPQRARDTEAFF
DNA: TGTGCCAGCAGCCCCCAGCGTGCGAGGGACACTGAAGCTTTCTTT

D: TRBD1
V: TRBV5-1
size: -
J: TRBJ1-1
CDR3: CASSLGQGSTEAFF
DNA: TGCGCCAGCAGCTTGGGACAGGGGAGCACTGAAGCTTTCTTT

D: TRBD1
V: TRBV14
size: -
J: TRBJ1-6
CDR3: CASSRGQVGNSPLHF
DNA: TGTGCCAGCAGTCGTGGACAGGTGGGAAATTCACCCCTCCACTTT